This T cell receptor (beta chain) was obtained from a study of shared clonotypes between healthy human individuals. The donors were adults (healthy and HIV-negative) with no recent acute infections or vaccinations. This clone was detected only a few times. Original data processing: Quality scores were absent from the junction-only immunoSEQ sequences, so filtering differed. Generated by immunoSEQ multiplex PCR, the TCRdb table keeps only in-frame clones and is missing some. V and J calls and clone size are those listed in that table; D and trimming were worked out from the DNA. The table lists approximately 500,000 clones, roughly 79% of them singletons. Germline assignment: CDR1 LGHNA and CDR2 YSLEER. V was clipped by 4 bases and J by 5 bases; unmatched bases: 9. The CDR3 contains 16 residues.

The genes are TRBV4-3 and TRBJ2-2; 8 bases are shared with TRBD2. The sample taken for sequencing was PBMCs. The origin of this receptor is a woman aged 40 to 49 in good health. Some clones in this sample may be carry-over from other donors' samples. This chain's CDR3 is CASSREAGGDTGELFF. CDR3 coding DNA: TGCGCCAGCAGCCGGGAGGCGGGAGGTGATACCGGGGAGCTGTTTTTT.